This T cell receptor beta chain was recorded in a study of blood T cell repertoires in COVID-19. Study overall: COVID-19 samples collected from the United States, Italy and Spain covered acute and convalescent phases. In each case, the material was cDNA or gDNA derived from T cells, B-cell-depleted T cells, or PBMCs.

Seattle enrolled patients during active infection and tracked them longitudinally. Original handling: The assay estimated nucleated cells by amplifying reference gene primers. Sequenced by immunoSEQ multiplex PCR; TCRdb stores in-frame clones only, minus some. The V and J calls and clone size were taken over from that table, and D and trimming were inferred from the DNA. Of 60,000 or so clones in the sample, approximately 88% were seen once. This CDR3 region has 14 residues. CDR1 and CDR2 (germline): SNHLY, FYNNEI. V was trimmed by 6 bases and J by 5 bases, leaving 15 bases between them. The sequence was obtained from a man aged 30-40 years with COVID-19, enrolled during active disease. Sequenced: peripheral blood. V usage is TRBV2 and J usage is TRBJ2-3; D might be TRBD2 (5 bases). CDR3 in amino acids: CASSPRVRGDTQYF. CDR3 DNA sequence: TGTGCCAGCAGCCCTAGGGTCCGGGGAGATACGCAGTATTTT. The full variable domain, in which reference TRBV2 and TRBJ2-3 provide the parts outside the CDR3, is EPEVTQTPSHQVTQMGQEVILRCVPISNHLYFYWYRQILGQKVEFLVSFYNNEISEKSEIFDDQFSVERPDGSNFTLKIRSTKLEDSAMYFCASSPRVRGDTQYFGPGTRLTVL.